This section outlines one TCR beta chain sequence together with its context. The protocol was immunoSEQ multiplex PCR, while the TCRdb copy is restricted to in-frame clones and leaves out a portion. There are 90,000 to 100,000 clones in the sample; 75% to 85% occur only once, and about 11% lies in the top ten. The data derive from a study of control samples from healthy donors and cancer patients. The ends lost 5 bases at V and 5 bases at J; junction bases unmatched: 4. Germline values: CDR1 MNHEY, CDR2 SVGAGI. This CDR3 contains 13 residues. The chain links TRBV6-5 to TRBJ1-2; 8 bases match TRBD1. This TCR was recovered from a woman aged 25 to 39 in good health. Sequencing input: blood. CDR3 DNA sequence: TGTGCCAGCAGTATTACAGGGGGATATGGCTACACCTTC. Translated: CASSITGGYGYTF.